This note documents a single T cell receptor beta chain sequence. The sample originates from a study of blood T cell repertoires in COVID-19. Study summary: Sites in the United States, Italy and Spain provided acute and convalescent COVID-19 samples. T cells, B-cell-depleted T cells, or PBMCs supplied cDNA or gDNA.

Seattle patients were enrolled while actively infected and followed longitudinally. Germline values: CDR1 SGHDT, CDR2 YYEEEE. This CDR3 contains 13 residues. V was clipped by 0 bases and J by 5 bases, with 9 bases between them. As originally analysed: Amplification of reference gene primers was used by the study to estimate nucleated cell counts. The method was immunoSEQ multiplex PCR; TCRdb's version includes in-frame clones alone and lacks a portion of them. That table gives V, J and clone size, and the DNA gave D and trimming. Seen here are about 500,000 clones, approximately 89% observed once, and the top ten hold 0.9%.

The rearrangement joins TRBV5-6 to TRBJ2-7; no firm D call. The receptor was derived from a man younger than 35 with COVID-19, enrolled during active disease. Sequencing was done on a sample of peripheral blood. The CDR3 DNA follows: TGTGCCAGCAGCTTGGCCGCAGGCGACGAGCAGTACTTC. Its translation: CASSLAAGDEQYF.